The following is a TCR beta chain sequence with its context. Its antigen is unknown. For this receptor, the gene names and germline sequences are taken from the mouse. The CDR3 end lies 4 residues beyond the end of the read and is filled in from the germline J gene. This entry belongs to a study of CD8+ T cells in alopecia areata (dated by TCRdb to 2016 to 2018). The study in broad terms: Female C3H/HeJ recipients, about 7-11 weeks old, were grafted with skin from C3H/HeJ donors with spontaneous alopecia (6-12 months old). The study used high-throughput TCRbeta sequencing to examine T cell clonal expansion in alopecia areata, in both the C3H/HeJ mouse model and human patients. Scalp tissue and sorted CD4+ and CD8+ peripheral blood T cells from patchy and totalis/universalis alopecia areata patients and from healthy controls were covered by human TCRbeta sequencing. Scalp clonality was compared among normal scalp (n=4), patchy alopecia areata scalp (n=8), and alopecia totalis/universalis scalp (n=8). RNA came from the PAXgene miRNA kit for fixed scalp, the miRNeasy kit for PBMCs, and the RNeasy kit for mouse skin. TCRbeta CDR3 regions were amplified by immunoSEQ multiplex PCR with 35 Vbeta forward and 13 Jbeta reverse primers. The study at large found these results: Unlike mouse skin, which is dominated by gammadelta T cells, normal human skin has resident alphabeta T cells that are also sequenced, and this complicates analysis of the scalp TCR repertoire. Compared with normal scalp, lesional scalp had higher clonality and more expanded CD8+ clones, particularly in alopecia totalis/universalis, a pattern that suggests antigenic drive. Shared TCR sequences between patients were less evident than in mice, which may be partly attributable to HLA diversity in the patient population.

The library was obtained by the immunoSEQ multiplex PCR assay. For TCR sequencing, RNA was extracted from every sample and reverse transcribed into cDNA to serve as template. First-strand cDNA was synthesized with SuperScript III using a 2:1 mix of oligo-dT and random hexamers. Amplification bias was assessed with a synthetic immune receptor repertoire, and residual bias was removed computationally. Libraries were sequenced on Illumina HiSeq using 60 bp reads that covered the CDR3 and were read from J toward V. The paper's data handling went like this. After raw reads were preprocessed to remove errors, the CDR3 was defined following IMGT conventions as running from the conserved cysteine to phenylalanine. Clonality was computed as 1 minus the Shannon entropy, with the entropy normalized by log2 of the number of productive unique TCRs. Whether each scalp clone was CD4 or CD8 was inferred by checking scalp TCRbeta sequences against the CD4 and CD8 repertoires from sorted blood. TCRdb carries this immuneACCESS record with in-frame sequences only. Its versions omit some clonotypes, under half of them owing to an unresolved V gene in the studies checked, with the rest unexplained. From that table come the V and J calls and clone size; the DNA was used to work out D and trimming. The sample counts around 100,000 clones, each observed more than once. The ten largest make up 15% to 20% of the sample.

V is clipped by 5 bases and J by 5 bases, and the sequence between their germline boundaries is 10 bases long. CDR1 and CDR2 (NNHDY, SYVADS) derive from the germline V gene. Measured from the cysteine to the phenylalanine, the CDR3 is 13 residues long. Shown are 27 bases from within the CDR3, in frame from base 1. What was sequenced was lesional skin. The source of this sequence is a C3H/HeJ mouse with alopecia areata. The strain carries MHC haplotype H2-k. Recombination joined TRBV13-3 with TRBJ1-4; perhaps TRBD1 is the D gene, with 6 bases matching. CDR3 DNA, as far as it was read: TGTGCCAGCAGCTCCGGGACAAACGAA. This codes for CASSSGTNE. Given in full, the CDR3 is CASSSGTNERLFF.